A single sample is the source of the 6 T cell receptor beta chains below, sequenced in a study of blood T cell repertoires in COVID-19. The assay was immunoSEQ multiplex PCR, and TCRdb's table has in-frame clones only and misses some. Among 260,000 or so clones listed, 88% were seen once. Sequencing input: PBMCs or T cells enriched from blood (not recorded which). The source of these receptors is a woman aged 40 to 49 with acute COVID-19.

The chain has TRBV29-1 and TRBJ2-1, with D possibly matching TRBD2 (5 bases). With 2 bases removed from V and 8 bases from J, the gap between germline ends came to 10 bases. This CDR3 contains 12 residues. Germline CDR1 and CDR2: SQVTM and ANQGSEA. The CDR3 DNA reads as TGCAGCGTTGAAAGGTTGGGAGATGAGCAGTTCTTC. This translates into CSVERLGDEQFF.

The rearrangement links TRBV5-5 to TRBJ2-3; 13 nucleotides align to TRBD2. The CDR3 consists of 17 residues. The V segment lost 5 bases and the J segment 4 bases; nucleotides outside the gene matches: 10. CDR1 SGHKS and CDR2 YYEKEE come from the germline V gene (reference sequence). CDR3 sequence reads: CASRPLGLAGESDTQYF. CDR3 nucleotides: TGTGCCAGCAGACCCCTCGGACTAGCGGGAGAGTCAGATACGCAGTATTTT.

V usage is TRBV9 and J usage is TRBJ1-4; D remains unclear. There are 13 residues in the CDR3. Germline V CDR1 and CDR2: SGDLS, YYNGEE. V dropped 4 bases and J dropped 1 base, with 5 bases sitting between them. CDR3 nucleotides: TGTGCCAGCAGCCCCCGAACTAATGAAAAACTGTTTTTT. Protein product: CASSPRTNEKLFF.

In nucleotides, the CDR3 is TGTGCCAGTGGAAAGGCGGCCTTCTCTGGGGCCAACGTCCTGACTTTC. It codes for CASGKAAFSGANVLTF. The V call is TRBV19, the J call TRBJ2-6; the D is unclear. The V and J ends lost 8 bases and 0 bases respectively, with 14 bases between them. Germline V lookup: CDR1 LNHDA, CDR2 SQIVND (reference sequence). The CDR3 sequence is 16 residues long.

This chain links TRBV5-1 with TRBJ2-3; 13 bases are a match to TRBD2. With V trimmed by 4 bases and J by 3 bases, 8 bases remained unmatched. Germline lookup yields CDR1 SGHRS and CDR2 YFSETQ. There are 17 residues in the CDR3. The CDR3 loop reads CASSLNPGLAGTDTQYF. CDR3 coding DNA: TGCGCCAGCAGCCTGAACCCGGGACTAGCGGGAACAGATACGCAGTATTTT.

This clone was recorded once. Here the CDR3 DNA reads TGTGCCAGCAGTTACCTGTTCGAAGCCACTGAAGCTTTCTTT. The encoded protein is CASSYLFEATEAFF. The chain carries TRBV6-5 and TRBJ1-1; no reliable D call. In germline, CDR1 is MNHEY, CDR2 SVGAGI. V lost 2 bases, J lost 4 bases, and 11 bases lay in between. This CDR3 has 14 amino acids.